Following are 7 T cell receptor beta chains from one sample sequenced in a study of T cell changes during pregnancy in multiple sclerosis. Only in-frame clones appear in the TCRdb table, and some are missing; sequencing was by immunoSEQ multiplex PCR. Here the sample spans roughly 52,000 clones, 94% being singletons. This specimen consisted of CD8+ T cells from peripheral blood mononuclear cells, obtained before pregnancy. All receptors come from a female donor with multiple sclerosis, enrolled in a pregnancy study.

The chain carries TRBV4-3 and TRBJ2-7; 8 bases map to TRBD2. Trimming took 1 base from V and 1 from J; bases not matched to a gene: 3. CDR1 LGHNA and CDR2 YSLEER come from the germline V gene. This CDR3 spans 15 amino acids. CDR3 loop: CASSQGLASSYEQYF. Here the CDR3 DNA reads TGCGCCAGCAGCCAAGGACTAGCGAGTTCCTACGAGCAGTACTTC.

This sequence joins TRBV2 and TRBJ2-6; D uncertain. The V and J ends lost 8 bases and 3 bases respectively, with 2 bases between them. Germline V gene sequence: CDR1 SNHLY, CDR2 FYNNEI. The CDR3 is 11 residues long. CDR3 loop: CASLGANVLTF. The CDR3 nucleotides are TGTGCCAGCCTTGGGGCCAACGTCCTGACTTTC.

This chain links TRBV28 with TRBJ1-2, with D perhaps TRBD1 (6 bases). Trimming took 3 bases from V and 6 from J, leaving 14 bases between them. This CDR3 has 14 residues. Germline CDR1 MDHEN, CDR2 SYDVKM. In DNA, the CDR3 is TGTGCCAGCAGTTTTCCCAGGGGTTTGAATGGCTACACCTTC. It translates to CASSFPRGLNGYTF.

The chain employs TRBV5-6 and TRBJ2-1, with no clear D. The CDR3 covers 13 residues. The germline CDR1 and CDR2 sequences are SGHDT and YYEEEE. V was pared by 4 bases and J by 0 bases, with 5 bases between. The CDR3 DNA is TGTGCCAGCAGCCCGGGCTCCTACAATGAGCAGTTCTTC. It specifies CASSPGSYNEQFF.

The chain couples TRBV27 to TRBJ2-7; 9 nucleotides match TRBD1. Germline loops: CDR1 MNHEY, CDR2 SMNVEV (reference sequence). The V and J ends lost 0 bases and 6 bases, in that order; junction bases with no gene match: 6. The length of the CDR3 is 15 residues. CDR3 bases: TGTGCCAGCAGTTTATCAGGGACAGGGTTAGTCGAGCAGTACTTC. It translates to CASSLSGTGLVEQYF.

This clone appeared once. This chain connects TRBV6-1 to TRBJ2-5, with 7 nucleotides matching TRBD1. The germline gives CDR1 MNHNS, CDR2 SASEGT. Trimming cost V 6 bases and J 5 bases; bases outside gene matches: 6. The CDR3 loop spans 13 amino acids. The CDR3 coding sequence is TGTGCCAGCAGCCACAGGGGCCTGGAGACCCAGTACTTC. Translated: CASSHRGLETQYF.

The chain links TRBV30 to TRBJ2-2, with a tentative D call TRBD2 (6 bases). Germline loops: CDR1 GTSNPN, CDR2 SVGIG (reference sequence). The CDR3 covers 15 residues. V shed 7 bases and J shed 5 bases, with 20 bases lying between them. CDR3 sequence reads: CAFRKMIAVTGELFF. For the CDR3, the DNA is TGTGCCTTCCGTAAAATGATAGCGGTTACCGGGGAGCTGTTTTTT.